This TCR beta chain was identified during a study of type 1 regulatory T cells. Overall study: T-allo10 is an in vitro-generated, Tr1-enriched CD4 T cell product specific for alloantigen.

TCRdb fed the reads into MiXCR, producing one record per CDR3 protein. The sample lists tens of thousands of distinct CDR3 sequences, roughly 20% occurring once. General study findings and limits: Compared with non-type 1 regulatory T cells, type 1 regulatory T cells showed a more restricted TCR repertoire.

This clonotype was picked up a small number of times. The antigen is unknown. CDR3 length: 18 amino acids. CDR1 SGDLS and CDR2 YYNGEE come from the germline V gene. This chain links TRBV9 with TRBJ1-2, with 10 bases fitting TRBD1. The sample was cultured type 1 regulatory T (Tr1) cells, either the whole culture or a sorted fraction (not recorded which). This sequence originates from a human donor in good health. The chain's CDR3 is CASHPRQGAKGINYGYTF. The CDR3 DNA reads as TGTGCTAGCCACCCGAGACAGGGGGCCAAAGGGATTAACTATGGCTACACCTTC.